A selection of T cell receptor beta chains follows, all from one sample in a study of blood T cell repertoires in COVID-19. Profiled with immunoSEQ multiplex PCR; TCRdb holds only in-frame clones, not every one. The sample holds over 300,000 clones, 75% to 90% seen once. The sequenced sample was PBMCs or T cells enriched from blood (not recorded which). These receptors originate from a woman in her thirties or forties who had recovered from COVID-19. CDR3s include the opening cysteine and the closing phenylalanine or tryptophan. Each record gives: J gene, D gene, clone size, V gene, CDR3 protein, CDR3 DNA. D genes are given only for firm matches. The size of a clone is reported for some rows only, either as once, few or many, or as a class for expanded clones.

TRBJ2-3 | TRBD1 | . | TRBV19 | CASSNRGEIDTQYF | TGTGCCAGTAGCAACAGGGGGGAAATAGATACGCAGTATTTT
TRBJ1-4 | TRBD1 | . | TRBV5-1 | CASSGWGQSNEKLFF | TGCGCCAGCAGCGGGTGGGGACAGAGTAATGAAAAACTGTTTTTT
TRBJ2-1 | TRBD2 | . | TRBV10-3 | CAISRSGSLNEQFF | TGTGCCATCTCTCGTAGCGGGAGTTTAAATGAGCAGTTCTTC
TRBJ1-1 | . | . | TRBV19 | CASSGGALNTEAFF | TGTGCCAGTAGTGGGGGGGCCCTAAACACTGAAGCTTTCTTT
TRBJ2-7 | TRBD2 | . | TRBV5-4 | CASSLELAGGYEQYF | TGTGCCAGCAGCTTGGAGCTAGCGGGAGGTTACGAGCAGTACTTC
TRBJ1-4 | TRBD1 | . | TRBV11-3 | CASSSGTGAERGKLFF | TGTGCCAGCAGCTCCGGGACAGGGGCCGAAAGGGGAAAACTGTTTTTT
TRBJ1-6 | TRBD1 | . | TRBV27 | CASSGTGSSYNSPLHF | TGTGCCAGCAGTGGGACAGGGTCCTCCTATAATTCACCCCTCCACTTT
TRBJ1-4 | TRBD1 | . | TRBV11-3 | CASSRPGQGSEKLFF | TGTGCCAGCAGTCGTCCGGGACAGGGGAGTGAAAAACTGTTTTTT
TRBJ2-1 | TRBD2 | . | TRBV19 | CASTPLAGGPNEQFF | TGTGCCAGTACCCCTCTAGCGGGAGGGCCAAATGAGCAGTTCTTC
TRBJ2-3 | TRBD2 | . | TRBV30 | CAWSVKRGLTDTQYF | TGTGCCTGGAGTGTTAAGCGGGGACTCACAGATACGCAGTATTTT
TRBJ2-1 | . | . | TRBV27 | CASSLSRGRVNEQFF | TGTGCCAGCAGTTTATCGCGGGGCCGGGTCAATGAGCAGTTCTTC
TRBJ2-1 | . | . | TRBV30 | CAWSTSDYNEQFF | TGTGCCTGGAGTACCAGTGACTACAATGAGCAGTTCTTC
TRBJ1-5 | . | . | TRBV11-2 | CASSLDGGNQPQHF | TGTGCCAGCAGCTTGGACGGAGGAAATCAGCCCCAGCATTTT
TRBJ2-1 | TRBD2 | . | TRBV9 | CASSATLAGGLQEQFF | TGTGCCAGCAGCGCAACACTAGCGGGAGGCCTTCAAGAGCAGTTCTTC
TRBJ2-6 | . | . | TRBV12-3/TRBV12-4 | CASAGSGANVLTF | TGTGCCAGTGCGGGCTCTGGGGCCAACGTCCTGACTTTC
TRBJ2-2 | TRBD1 | . | TRBV7-9 | CASSTTRTGITNTGELFF | TGTGCCAGCAGCACCACCCGGACAGGGATTACGAACACCGGGGAGCTGTTTTTT
TRBJ2-2 | TRBD2 | . | TRBV9 | CASSISGVNTGELFF | TGTGCCAGCAGCATTAGCGGGGTGAACACCGGGGAGCTGTTTTTT
TRBJ1-5 | . | . | TRBV7-8 | CASSPGAASSNQPQHF | TGTGCCAGCAGCCCTGGGGCAGCGAGTAGCAATCAGCCCCAGCATTTT
TRBJ2-7 | TRBD2 | once | TRBV4-3 | CASSQDRGLAGYEQYF | TGCGCCAGCAGCCAAGATAGGGGACTAGCGGGCTACGAGCAGTACTTC
TRBJ2-1 | TRBD1 | . | TRBV10-3 | CAISDRQGVVDEQFF | TGTGCCATCAGTGATCGACAGGGGGTTGTCGATGAGCAGTTCTTC
TRBJ2-1 | . | . | TRBV6-2/TRBV6-3 | CASSYPGSGNEQFF | TGTGCCAGCAGTTACCCAGGTTCAGGCAATGAGCAGTTCTTC
TRBJ1-1 | TRBD1 | . | TRBV29-1 | CSGGSGTGAAFF | TGCAGCGGAGGATCCGGGACAGGGGCGGCTTTCTTT
TRBJ2-3 | TRBD2 | . | TRBV6-5 | CASSAGGFLTDTQYF | TGTGCCAGCTCTGCGGGAGGGTTTCTCACAGATACGCAGTATTTT
TRBJ1-2 | . | . | TRBV3-1/TRBV3-2 | CASSQDSVGGSNGYTF | TGTGCCAGCAGCCAAGATTCTGTCGGGGGAAGTAATGGCTACACCTTC
TRBJ1-2 | . | . | TRBV9 | CASSVGDLETYGYTF | TGTGCCAGCAGCGTAGGAGACCTAGAAACCTATGGCTACACCTTC
TRBJ2-1 | TRBD1 | . | TRBV29-1 | CSVGTGGRNEQFF | TGCAGCGTTGGGACAGGGGGCAGGAATGAGCAGTTCTTC
TRBJ1-2 | . | . | TRBV2 | CASSAGRGYYGYTF | TGTGCCAGCAGTGCAGGTCGCGGGTACTATGGCTACACCTTC
TRBJ1-2 | . | . | TRBV19 | CASTSIGVNLYGYTF | TGTGCCAGTACGTCGATCGGGGTGAACCTCTATGGCTACACCTTC
TRBJ1-2 | . | . | TRBV25-1 | CASSETEGGGYTF | TGTGCCAGCAGTGAAACCGAAGGGGGTGGCTACACCTTC
TRBJ1-2 | . | . | TRBV4-1 | CASSPLPGLYYGYTF | TGCGCCAGCAGCCCCCTGCCAGGGCTTTACTATGGCTACACCTTC
TRBJ2-7 | . | . | TRBV30 | CAWSETSSYEQYF | TGTGCCTGGTCCGAGACAAGCTCCTACGAGCAGTACTTC
TRBJ2-5 | . | . | TRBV11-3 | CASCGTEETQYF | TGTGCCAGCTGCGGGACAGAAGAGACCCAGTACTTC
TRBJ1-4 | TRBD1 | . | TRBV7-9 | CASSPLTGLSANEKLFF | TGTGCCAGCAGCCCGCTGACAGGGTTAAGCGCTAATGAAAAACTGTTTTTT
TRBJ1-4 | TRBD1 | . | TRBV2 | CASTRSGTATNEKLFF | TGTGCCAGCACCCGATCCGGGACAGCAACTAATGAAAAACTGTTTTTT
TRBJ2-1 | . | . | TRBV2 | CASRGSLSRGNEQFF | TGTGCCAGCAGGGGATCATTGTCCCGGGGGAATGAGCAGTTCTTC
TRBJ2-5 | TRBD1 | . | TRBV11-2 | CASSRDRGSQETQYF | TGTGCCAGCAGCCGCGACAGGGGATCACAAGAGACCCAGTACTTC
TRBJ2-7 | . | once | TRBV5-6 | CASSSLTGLQQYF | TGTGCCAGCAGCAGCCTAACAGGGCTCCAGCAGTACTTC
TRBJ2-3 | TRBD1 | . | TRBV7-2 | CASSPDRGKTDTQYF | TGTGCCAGCAGCCCCGACAGGGGGAAGACAGATACGCAGTATTTT
TRBJ1-1 | TRBD1 | . | TRBV5-5 | CASSWDRGELEAFF | TGTGCCAGCAGCTGGGACAGGGGCGAACTTGAAGCTTTCTTT
TRBJ1-4 | . | once | TRBV2 | CASHTRRANEKLFF | TGTGCCAGCCATACACGCCGGGCTAATGAAAAACTGTTTTTT
TRBJ1-1 | . | . | TRBV2 | CASNPFGRAEAFF | TGTGCCAGCAACCCCTTCGGGAGGGCTGAAGCTTTCTTT
TRBJ2-1 | . | . | TRBV30 | CAWSDERQGGNEQFF | TGTGCCTGGAGTGACGAGAGACAGGGAGGCAATGAGCAGTTCTTC
TRBJ2-3 | . | . | TRBV19 | CASSSGATADTQYF | TGTGCCAGTAGTAGCGGGGCAACGGCAGATACGCAGTATTTT
TRBJ2-2 | TRBD2 | . | TRBV9 | CASSSRLAGAPGELFF | TGTGCCAGCAGCTCCAGACTAGCGGGAGCCCCCGGGGAGCTGTTTTTT
TRBJ2-7 | . | . | TRBV5-6 | CASSPGPPSYEQYF | TGTGCCAGCAGCCCAGGTCCGCCTTCCTACGAGCAGTACTTC
TRBJ2-7 | TRBD2 | . | TRBV27 | CASSQGARTGGSEQYF | TGTGCCAGCAGTCAAGGGGCGAGAACGGGGGGATCCGAGCAGTACTTC
TRBJ1-1 | TRBD1 | . | TRBV7-9 | CASRHWTGAGTEAFF | TGTGCCAGCAGACATTGGACAGGGGCGGGAACTGAAGCTTTCTTT
TRBJ2-3 | . | once | TRBV9 | CASSVEPLGGSAQYF | TGTGCCAGCAGCGTAGAGCCCCTAGGGGGTAGTGCGCAGTATTTT
TRBJ2-7 | . | . | TRBV18 | CASSPGPLVGEHTYEQYF | TGTGCCAGCTCACCAGGCCCCCTGGTGGGAGAACACACCTACGAGCAGTACTTC
TRBJ2-7 | TRBD2 | . | TRBV5-4 | CASSFPGRGGEQYF | TGTGCCAGCAGCTTCCCAGGTCGGGGGGGCGAGCAGTACTTC
TRBJ2-2 | . | . | TRBV4-2 | CASSPISPTGELFF | TGTGCCAGCAGCCCTATATCACCCACCGGGGAGCTGTTTTTT
TRBJ2-7 | . | . | TRBV4-3 | CASSQDRGSDEQYF | TGCGCCAGCAGCCAAGATCGGGGTAGCGACGAGCAGTACTTC
TRBJ1-5 | TRBD1 | . | TRBV2 | CASSELGQGANNQPQHF | TGTGCCAGCAGTGAATTGGGGCAGGGGGCTAACAATCAGCCCCAGCATTTT
TRBJ2-3 | TRBD2 | . | TRBV25-1 | CASSDNWREDFGTDTQYF | TGTGCCAGCAGTGATAACTGGCGGGAGGATTTCGGCACAGATACGCAGTATTTT
TRBJ1-4 | . | once | TRBV21-1 | CASSNGTGLGEKLFF | TGTGCCAGCAGCAACGGGACAGGGTTGGGGGAAAAACTGTTTTTT
TRBJ1-5 | . | . | TRBV4-1 | CASSQDLNQPQHF | TGCGCCAGCAGCCAAGATCTAAATCAGCCCCAGCATTTT
TRBJ1-6 | . | . | TRBV7-2 | CASSLSALNSGSPLHF | TGTGCCAGCAGCTTAAGTGCTCTTAATTCGGGTTCACCCCTCCACTTT
TRBJ1-1 | TRBD1 | . | TRBV10-3 | CAISPEDRVEAFF | TGTGCCATCAGTCCCGAGGACAGGGTAGAAGCTTTCTTT
TRBJ1-3 | TRBD1 | . | TRBV7-3 | CASSLAGTASGNTIYF | TGTGCCAGCAGCTTGGCCGGGACAGCCTCTGGAAACACCATATATTTT
TRBJ1-1 | . | . | TRBV3-1/TRBV3-2 | CASSQVGAEAFF | TGTGCCAGCAGCCAGGTAGGGGCTGAAGCTTTCTTT